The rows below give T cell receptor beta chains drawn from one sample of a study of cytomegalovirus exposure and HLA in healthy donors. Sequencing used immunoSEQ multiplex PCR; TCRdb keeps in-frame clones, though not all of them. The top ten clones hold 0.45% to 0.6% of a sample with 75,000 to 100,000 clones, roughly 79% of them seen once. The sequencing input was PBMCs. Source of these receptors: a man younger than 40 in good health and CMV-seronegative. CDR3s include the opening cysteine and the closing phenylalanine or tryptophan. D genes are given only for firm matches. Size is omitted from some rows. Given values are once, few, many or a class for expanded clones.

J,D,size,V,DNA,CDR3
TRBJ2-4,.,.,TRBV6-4,TGTGCCAGCAGCGTCGAGCACTCAAACATTCAGTACTTC,CASSVEHSNIQYF
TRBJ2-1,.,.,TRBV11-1,TGTGCCAGCAGCTCAGAAGCTAGCCGTCAGTTCTTC,CASSSEASRQFF
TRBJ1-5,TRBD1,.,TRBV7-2,TGTGCCAGCAGCTTAAGACAGGGGGGACAGCCCCAGCATTTT,CASSLRQGGQPQHF
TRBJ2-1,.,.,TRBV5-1,TGCGCCAGCAGCTGGGGGCTAGTGGGGGTACGGGTCAATGAGCAGTTCTTC,CASSWGLVGVRVNEQFF
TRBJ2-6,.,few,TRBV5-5,TGTGCCGGCGGGGCCAACTCTGGGGCCAACGTCCTGACTTTC,CAGGANSGANVLTF
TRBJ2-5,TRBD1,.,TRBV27,TGTGCCAGCAGCCCCGGGACAGGTATCCAAGAGACCCAGTACTTC,CASSPGTGIQETQYF
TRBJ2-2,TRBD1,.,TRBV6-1,TGTGCCAGCAGTGAACGACAGGGCACCGGGGAGCTGTTTTTT,CASSERQGTGELFF
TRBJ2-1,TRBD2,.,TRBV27,TGTGCCAGCTGGGGACTAGCGGGAAGACTTGGGGGCAATGAGCAGTTCTTC,CASWGLAGRLGGNEQFF
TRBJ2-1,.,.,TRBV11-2,TGTGCCAGCAGCTTAGTAGGGGGTGCCCCAAACAATGAGCAGTTCTTC,CASSLVGGAPNNEQFF
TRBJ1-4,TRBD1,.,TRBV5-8,TGTGCCAGCAGCTCGGGGGACAGGGCGATTGAAAAACTGTTTTTT,CASSSGDRAIEKLFF
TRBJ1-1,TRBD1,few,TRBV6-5,TGTGCCAGCAGTCGCGGACAGGGTCGCACTGAAGCTTTCTTT,CASSRGQGRTEAFF
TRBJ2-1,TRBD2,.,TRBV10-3,TGTGCCATCAGTGCGTCGGTAGCGGGAGGCAATGAGCAGTTCTTC,CAISASVAGGNEQFF
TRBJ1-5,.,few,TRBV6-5,TGTGCCAGCAGTTACTCTGCAGGGTCAGATCAGCCCCAGCATTTT,CASSYSAGSDQPQHF
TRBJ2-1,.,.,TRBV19,TGTGCCAGTAGTTCCAGGGCTCTTGAGCAGTTCTTC,CASSSRALEQFF
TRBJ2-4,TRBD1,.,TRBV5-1,TGCGCCAGCAGCCGCGACAGGGGCAGCGTCAAAAACATTCAGTACTTC,CASSRDRGSVKNIQYF
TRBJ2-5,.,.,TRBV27,TGTGCCAGCAGTTCCCCCGTAGGGGGAGAGACCCAGTACTTC,CASSSPVGGETQYF
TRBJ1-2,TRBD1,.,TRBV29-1,TGCAGCGTTTCCAAGGGACAGGGCTATGGCTACACCTTC,CSVSKGQGYGYTF
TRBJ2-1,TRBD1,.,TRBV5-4,TGTGCCAGCAGCTCCCCCCGGACAGGCGAATTCTTC,CASSSPRTGEFF
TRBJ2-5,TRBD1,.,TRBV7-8,TGTGCCAGCAGCACTCGGGGACAGCAAGAGACCCAGTACTTC,CASSTRGQQETQYF
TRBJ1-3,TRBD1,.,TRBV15,TGTGCCACCAGCAGGGCTACAGGGGTTGGAAACACCATATATTTT,CATSRATGVGNTIYF
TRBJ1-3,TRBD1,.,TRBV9,TGTGCCAGCAGCGTGACAGGGAAAAGGACTGGAAACACCATATATTTT,CASSVTGKRTGNTIYF
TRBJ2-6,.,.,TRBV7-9,TGTGCCAGCAGCTTAGCGAGGCGGGCCAACGTCCTGACTTTC,CASSLARRANVLTF
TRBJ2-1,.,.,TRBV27,TGTGCCAGCAGTTCCCTTGCCAGGGGCCTCTACAATGAGCAGTTCTTC,CASSSLARGLYNEQFF
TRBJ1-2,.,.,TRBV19,TGTGCCAGTAGTATTTTTGTCCGGTCAGCGGCGGATGGCTACACCTTC,CASSIFVRSAADGYTF
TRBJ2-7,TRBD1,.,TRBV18,TGTGCCAGCTCGTTAGGACAGGGTGAAGTCTACGAGCAGTACTTC,CASSLGQGEVYEQYF
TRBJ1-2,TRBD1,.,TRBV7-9,TGTGCCAGCAGCCCACCTTGGGACAGGGGTATCTATGGCTACACCTTC,CASSPPWDRGIYGYTF
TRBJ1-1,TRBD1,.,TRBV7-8,TGTGCCAGCAGCCCCCAATCCGGGACAGGTAACACTGAAGCTTTCTTT,CASSPQSGTGNTEAFF
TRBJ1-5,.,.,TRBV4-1,TGCGCCAGCAGCCAAGGGCAGTATAGCAATCAGCCCCAGCATTTT,CASSQGQYSNQPQHF
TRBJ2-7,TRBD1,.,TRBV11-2,TGTGCCAGCAGCGTAACCCACGGGACAGAGTTCCCCTACGAGCAGTACTTC,CASSVTHGTEFPYEQYF
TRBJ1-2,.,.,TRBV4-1,TGCGCCAGCAGCCAAGACGGGAGACTCTATGGCTACACCTTC,CASSQDGRLYGYTF
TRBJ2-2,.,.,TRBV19,TGTGCCAGTAGTATAGTCACTACCGGGGAGCTGTTTTTT,CASSIVTTGELFF
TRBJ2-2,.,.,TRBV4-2,TGTGCCAGCAGCCTTACAGACATGAACACCGGGGAGCTGTTTTTT,CASSLTDMNTGELFF
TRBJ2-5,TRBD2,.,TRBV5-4,TGCGCCAGCAGCGCGGGACTAGCGGGAGTAAGGGGGGAGACCCAGTACTTC,CASSAGLAGVRGETQYF
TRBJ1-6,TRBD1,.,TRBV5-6,TGTGCCAGCAGCTTTGGGACAGGGGGTTCACCCCTCCACTTT,CASSFGTGGSPLHF
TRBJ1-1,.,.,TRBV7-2,TGTGCCAGCAGCTTACCTCCGGGGACTGAAGCTTTCTTT,CASSLPPGTEAFF
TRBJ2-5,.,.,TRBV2,TGTGCCAGCAGGGAGGGACCGGCCGGGGGAATAGAGACCCAGTACTTC,CASREGPAGGIETQYF
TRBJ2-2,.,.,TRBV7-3,TGTGCCAGCAGCTTAACGACAGTTGGCACCGGGGAGCTGTTTTTT,CASSLTTVGTGELFF
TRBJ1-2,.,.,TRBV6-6,TGTGCCAGCAGTTCCGAGGGAGGTAGTAATGGCTACACCTTC,CASSSEGGSNGYTF
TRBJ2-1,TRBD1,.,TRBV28,TGTGCCAGCAGGCTGGGACAGGGTGTAAATGAGCAGTTCTTC,CASRLGQGVNEQFF
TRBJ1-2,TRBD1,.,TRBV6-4,TGTGCCAGCAGTTCCGACAGGGGCGGTGGCTACACCTTC,CASSSDRGGGYTF
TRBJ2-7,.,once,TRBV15,TGTGCCACCAGACCAGACAGGTTTTCCTACGAGCAGTACTTC,CATRPDRFSYEQYF
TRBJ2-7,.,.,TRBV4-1,TGCGCCAGCAGCCAAGATTCGGGTTTAAGGGAGCAGTACTTC,CASSQDSGLREQYF
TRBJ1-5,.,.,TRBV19,TGTGCCAGTAGTATTGAAGACCAGGGAAGCAATCAGCCCCAGCATTTT,CASSIEDQGSNQPQHF
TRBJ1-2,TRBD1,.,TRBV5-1,TGCGCCAGCAGCTTGGTTCAGGGGACAGAAGTTGGATACACCTTC,CASSLVQGTEVGYTF
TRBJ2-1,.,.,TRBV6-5,TGTGCCAGCAGTTCACCTGGTTTGCGGAATGAGCAGTTCTTC,CASSSPGLRNEQFF
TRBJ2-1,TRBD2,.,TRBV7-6,TGTGCCAGCAGCTTAGCTTATGGGACTAGCGGGAACAATGAGCAGTTCTTC,CASSLAYGTSGNNEQFF
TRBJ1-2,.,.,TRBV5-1,TGCGCCAGCAGCCCCGAATTAGCACTAAACTATGGCTACACCTTC,CASSPELALNYGYTF
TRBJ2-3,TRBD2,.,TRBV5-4,TGTGCCAGCAGCTTGCTCTCTAGCGGAGCTGACGCGCAGTATTTT,CASSLLSSGADAQYF
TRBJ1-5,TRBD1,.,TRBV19,TGTGCCAGTAACCCAAGACAGGGGGCGCGACAGCCCCAGCATTTT,CASNPRQGARQPQHF
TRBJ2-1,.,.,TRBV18,TGTGCCAGCTCACCAGGCGTCAGCGTCGGTTCCTACAATGAGCAGTTCTTC,CASSPGVSVGSYNEQFF
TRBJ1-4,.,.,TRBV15,TGTGCCACCAGCAGAGATATTATCAACCAGGAAAAACTGTTTTTT,CATSRDIINQEKLFF